Each of the 32 T cell receptor beta chains below was sequenced from the same sample in a study of T cells in Graves' hyperthyroidism and ophthalmopathy. Researchers took RNA transcripts and amplified the TCR beta CDR3 regions from them. Using the HTBI primer set, a first-round RT-PCR was run on the TCR CDR3. MiXCR, applied by TCRdb to the multiplex PCR reads, yields one record per CDR3 protein. Of roughly 500,000 distinct CDR3 sequences in the sample, 46% were seen once. The sample taken for sequencing was peripheral blood or thyroid tissue (not recorded which). All receptors derive from an adult woman with Graves' disease, either hyperthyroidism or ophthalmopathy (not recorded which).

The V gene is TRBV7-2, the J gene TRBJ2-7; D perhaps matches TRBD2 (6 bases). CDR3 size: 15 residues. V was shortened by 5 bases and J by 6 bases, with 20 bases between the two germline ends. Germline values: CDR1 SGHTA, CDR2 FQGNSA. The CDR3 region has the DNA TGTGCCAGCAGCACGCTTGGACTAAGCCCTACCGAGCAGTACTTC. Encoded protein: CASSTLGLSPTEQYF.

This clonotype was seen many times. The J gene is TRBJ2-7, the V gene TRBV7-3; 11 nucleotides align to TRBD2. CDR1 and CDR2 from the germline V gene are SGHTA and FQGTGA. The CDR3 is 13 amino acids. Trimming cost V 5 bases and J 5 bases; bases outside gene matches: 2. The CDR3 DNA follows: TGTGCCAGCAGCGTAGCGGGAGGGGACGAGCAGTACTTC. Amino acid sequence: CASSVAGGDEQYF.

This clonotype turned up a few times. A read error may account for a junction end that differs from germline. The chain links TRBV19 to TRBJ1-4; D ambiguous. Germline V gene sequence: CDR1 LNHDA, CDR2 SQIVND (reference sequence). The CDR3 runs to 11 residues. The CDR3 bases are TGTGCCAGTAGTATAAATGGAAAACTGTTTTTT. It is translated as CASSINGKLFF.

This chain connects TRBV20-1 to TRBJ1-1; weak D call: TRBD1 (5 bases). Deletions cut 3 bases from V and 1 base from J, with 18 bases between. Per the germline V gene, CDR1 is DFQATT and CDR2 is SNEGSKA (reference sequence). CDR3 length: 16 amino acids. The CDR3 sequence: CSAREFGTFENTEAFF. The CDR3 coding sequence is TGCAGTGCTAGGGAATTTGGGACCTTCGAGAACACTGAAGCTTTCTTT.

This chain uses TRBV7-9 with TRBJ1-6; TRBD1 matches 7 bases. The germline V gene has CDR1 SEHNR and CDR2 FQNEAQ (reference sequence). V gave up 5 bases and J gave up 6 bases; unmatched junction bases: 4. This CDR3 region has 14 residues. Here the CDR3 reads CASSVQGSNSPLHF. The CDR3 nucleotides are TGTGCCAGCAGCGTACAGGGGTCTAATTCACCCCTCCACTTT.

This clonotype occurred many times. The gene calls are TRBV7-9 and TRBJ1-2; 9 bases line up with TRBD1. Germline CDR1 reads SEHNR; CDR2 reads FQNEAQ (reference sequence). V lost 10 bases and J lost 4; bases outside the gene matches: 10. The CDR3 is 14 amino acids. Written as DNA, the CDR3 is TGTGCCACCCTCGACAGGGGGTTGAGCTATGGCTACACCTTC. Encoded protein: CATLDRGLSYGYTF.

This chain joins TRBV6-1 and TRBJ1-6; no firm D call. Trimming shortened V by 2 bases and J by 8 bases, and 4 bases separated the two germline ends. Germline CDR1 is MNHNS and CDR2 is SASEGT. This CDR3 is built from 12 residues. The CDR3 region is CASSETHSPLHF. CDR3 sequence (DNA): TGTGCCAGCAGTGAAACTCATTCACCCCTCCACTTT.

This clonotype came up many times. V gene TRBV5-1 combines with J gene TRBJ1-3; no reliable D call. CDR3 length equals 15 residues. Germline V gene data show CDR1 as SGHRS and CDR2 as YFSETQ. Trimming pared 5 bases from V and 4 bases from J, leaving 16 bases between. In DNA, the CDR3 is TGCGCCAGCAGTAACGTGGGTTTGGAGGGAAACACCATATATTTT. Protein product: CASSNVGLEGNTIYF.

The chain joins TRBV20-1 to TRBJ1-2; D uncertain. Germline CDR1 is DFQATT and CDR2 is SNEGSKA (reference sequence). V was cut by 3 bases and J by 6 bases, with 8 bases left in between. The CDR3 sequence is 11 residues long. In DNA form, the CDR3 reads TGCAGTGCTAGCAGGTCCCATGGCTACACCTTC. It specifies CSASRSHGYTF.

This clonotype was recorded many times. This chain links TRBV6-5 with TRBJ2-5, with 8 bases identical to TRBD2. CDR1 MNHEY and CDR2 SVGAGI come from the germline V gene. CDR3 length: 15 amino acids. Germline trimming cut 0 bases from V and 5 bases from J; bases unmatched to any gene: 5. In DNA form, the CDR3 reads TGTGCCAGCAGTTACTCGCCGGGAGGGGGGGAGACCCAGTACTTC. It codes for CASSYSPGGGETQYF.

The gene calls are TRBV6-5 and TRBJ1-1, with D perhaps TRBD1 (5 bases). Per germline, CDR1 MNHEY and CDR2 SVGAGI. With 7 bases removed from V and 1 base from J, the gap between germline ends came to 7 bases. The CDR3 extends over 12 amino acids. As DNA, the CDR3 is TGTGCCAGCACCAGGGAGAACACTGAAGCTTTCTTT. It yields the protein CASTRENTEAFF.

V usage is TRBV28 and J usage is TRBJ1-1; 8 bases line up with TRBD1. The CDR3 is made up of 13 amino acids. V lost 7 bases and J lost 4; bases outside the gene matches: 5. Germline CDR1 MDHEN, CDR2 SYDVKM. CDR3 DNA: TGTGCCAGCATACTAACAGGGGGCACTGAAGCTTTCTTT. Translating it yields CASILTGGTEAFF.

The chain carries TRBV2 and TRBJ2-7, with TRBD1 matching 8 bases. Germline assignment: CDR1 SNHLY and CDR2 FYNNEI. This CDR3 has 15 amino acids. V was clipped by 8 bases and J by 3 bases; unmatched bases: 12. The CDR3 bases are TGTGCCAGCTCCCTAACTGCGGGACAGGACTACGAGCAGTACTTC. Its protein is CASSLTAGQDYEQYF.

This clonotype occurred a few times. The V gene is TRBV30, the J gene TRBJ2-2; D is ambiguous. This CDR3 comprises 15 residues. Germline CDR1 GTSNPN, CDR2 SVGIG (reference sequence). Trimming removed 2 bases at V and 1 base at J, with 11 bases between. For the CDR3, the DNA is TGTGCCTGGAGTCGAATCACAGTGAACACCGGGGAGCTGTTTTTT. Protein sequence: CAWSRITVNTGELFF.

There are many counts of this clonotype. The chain combines TRBV5-1 with TRBJ2-5; 7 bases are shared with TRBD2. Trimming at V came to 7 bases and at J to 2 bases, leaving 11 bases not matched to a gene. CDR1 and CDR2 (germline): SGHRS, YFSETQ. The CDR3 consists of 15 residues. CDR3 region: CASSGPSGPQETQYF. DNA of the CDR3: TGCGCCAGCTCCGGCCCTAGCGGACCACAAGAGACCCAGTACTTC.

Only a few counts were recorded for this clonotype. This CDR3 is CASSEDGGNTEAFF. DNA for the CDR3: TGTGCCAGCAGTGAAGATGGGGGGAACACTGAAGCTTTCTTT. The chain recombines TRBV6-2 or TRBV6-3 with TRBJ1-1; weak D call: TRBD1 (5 bases). This CDR3 is 14 amino acids long. Germline loops: CDR1 MNHEY, CDR2 SVGEGT. V lost 5 bases and J 1 base, leaving 11 bases between the germline ends.

The chain joins TRBV7-8 to TRBJ1-2, with TRBD1 as a possible D gene (6 bases). Trimming stripped 2 bases from V and 8 bases from J, with 12 bases between. This CDR3 has 13 residues. Per germline, CDR1 SGHVS and CDR2 FQNEAQ. The DNA for the CDR3 is TGTGCCAGCAGCTTAAGGAGGCAGGGGGGCTACACCTTC. This codes for CASSLRRQGGYTF.

This clonotype was recorded at least ten times. This chain joins TRBV20-1 and TRBJ2-7; TRBD1 aligns across 7 bases. J was trimmed by 1 base and V by 8 bases; bases with no gene match: 5. In germline, CDR1 is DFQATT, CDR2 SNEGSKA (reference sequence). This CDR3 has 12 amino acids. CDR3 nucleotide sequence: TGCAGTACAGGGGACCCTTCCTACGAGCAGTACTTC. This codes for CSTGDPSYEQYF.

This clonotype was recorded many times. The V call is TRBV27, the J call TRBJ1-1; no definite D call. Trimming left V 4 bases short and J 0 bases short, with 6 bases between. This CDR3 spans 13 amino acids. From germline, CDR1 is MNHEY and CDR2 SMNVEV (reference sequence). In nucleotides, the CDR3 is TGTGCCAGCAGTTCCCTGATGAACACTGAAGCTTTCTTT. Protein product: CASSSLMNTEAFF.

This clonotype was counted a single time. The chain links TRBV19 to TRBJ2-5, with D possibly TRBD1 on 5 matching bases. The V gene lost 8 bases and the J gene lost 5 bases, with 21 bases spanning the gap. This CDR3 has 15 residues. Germline values: CDR1 LNHDA, CDR2 SQIVND (reference sequence). CDR3 bases: TGTGCCAGTGACAATCGTCAGGGATCTTTCGAGACCCAGTACTTC. Translating it yields CASDNRQGSFETQYF.

Remarks on this clonotype: A clone one base away is much larger, so this may be a read error. It is likely a read error, because the conserved phenylalanine at the end of the CDR3 is missing. The chain is built from TRBV5-1 and TRBJ2-5; D is uncertain. V lost 7 bases, J lost 5 bases, and 21 bases lay in between. The CDR3 totals 15 residues. CDR1 and CDR2 from the germline V gene are SGHRS and YFSETQ. CDR3 nucleotides: TGCGCCAGCGCTATACTCGACTCCCCCGTCGAGACCCAGTACCTC. Translated: CASAILDSPVETQYL.

V and J are TRBV10-3 and TRBJ1-6; 8 bases match TRBD1. Trimming at V came to 4 bases and at J to 10 bases, leaving 3 bases not matched to a gene. Germline CDR1 ENHRY, CDR2 SYGVKD. The CDR3 is 13 residues long. The CDR3 DNA is TGTGCCATCAGTGGGACAGGGAACTCACCCCTCCACTTT. It codes for CAISGTGNSPLHF.

Ten or more counts support this clonotype. The V and J genes are TRBV28 and TRBJ2-7, with D perhaps matching TRBD2 (5 bases). Trimming cost V 5 bases and J 0 bases, with 14 bases left between them. CDR1 MDHEN and CDR2 SYDVKM come from the germline V gene. The CDR3 runs to 15 residues. CDR3 amino acids: CASSPRTGLSYEQYF. The CDR3 DNA reads TGTGCCAGCAGTCCTCGGACCGGACTCTCCTACGAGCAGTACTTC.

In its sample, this clonotype was seen many times. The CDR3 loop reads CASSQAPSGSQETQYF. The CDR3 DNA sequence: TGTGCCAGCAGCCAAGCCCCTAGCGGGAGCCAAGAGACCCAGTACTTC. The J gene is TRBJ2-5, the V gene TRBV4-2, with 10 bases matching TRBD2. Germline CDR1 is LGHNA and CDR2 is YNFKEQ. Unmatched junction bases numbered 3, after V lost 1 base and J lost 1 base. The CDR3 loop spans 16 amino acids.

The sample holds many counts of this clonotype. This rearrangement joins TRBV7-2 to TRBJ1-2; a weak D match, TRBD1 (5 bases). From germline, CDR1 is SGHTA and CDR2 FQGNSA. Trimming cost V 1 base and J 7 bases, with 7 bases left between them. This CDR3 spans 12 amino acids. Written as DNA, the CDR3 is TGTGCCAGCAGCTTAGATGGGGCTGGCTACACCTTC. Translating gives CASSLDGAGYTF. The entire variable domain, with the rest obtained from reference TRBV7-2 and TRBJ1-2, is as follows: GAGVSQSPSNKVTEKGKDVELRCDPISGHTALYWYRQSLGQGLEFLIYFQGNSAPDKSGLPSDRFSAERTGGSVSTLTIQRTQQEDSAVYLCASSLDGAGYTFGSGTRLTVV.

The gene calls are TRBV29-1 and TRBJ2-7, with TRBD1 matching 7 bases. After removal of 7 bases from V and 1 base from J, the junction contained 13 bases not matched to a gene. The CDR3 is made up of 15 amino acids. Germline V gene lookup returns CDR1 SQVTM and CDR2 ANQGSEA. CDR3 DNA sequence: TGCAGCGCTAGAGTGGGGGACAGTCGATCCTACGAGCAGTACTTC. Translated, it gives CSARVGDSRSYEQYF.

At least ten counts were recorded for this clonotype. V and J are TRBV12-3 or TRBV12-4 and TRBJ2-7, with 14 bases aligning to TRBD2. Trimming removed 1 base from V and 3 bases from J; junction bases left unmatched: 8. The CDR3 is made up of 18 amino acids. The CDR3 region is CASSLGLAGGPSFYEQYF. CDR3 sequence (DNA): TGTGCCAGCAGTTTAGGACTAGCGGGAGGGCCGTCATTCTACGAGCAGTACTTC.

This sequence joins TRBV30 and TRBJ1-5; tentative D call: TRBD1 (5 bases). This CDR3 contains 14 residues. Trimming removed 0 bases from V and 3 bases from J, with 9 bases in between. CDR1 and CDR2 (germline): GTSNPN, SVGIG (reference sequence). CDR3 sequence (DNA): TGTGCCTGGAGTGTGGGACCAAACAATCAGCCCCAGCATTTT. Protein: CAWSVGPNNQPQHF.

The genes are TRBV10-3 and TRBJ1-2; D might be TRBD1 (5 bases). Per germline, CDR1 ENHRY and CDR2 SYGVKD. This CDR3 comprises 12 residues. V was cut by 2 bases and J by 8 bases, with 9 bases left in between. In nucleotides, the CDR3 is TGTGCCATCAGTGAGGAGGGGACGGGCTACACCTTC. It specifies CAISEEGTGYTF.

Of note for this clonotype: A read error may be the cause here, since a much bigger clone is one base away. The rearrangement links TRBV20-1 to TRBJ1-5; 8 bases align to TRBD1. This CDR3 has 14 amino acids. Trimming cost V 5 bases and J 5 bases; bases outside gene matches: 8. Germline values: CDR1 DFQATT, CDR2 SNEGSKA (reference sequence). CDR3 region: CSARGGQGYQPQHF. The CDR3 nucleotides read TGCAGTGCTCGGGGAGGACAGGGTTATCAGCCCCAGCATTTT.

This clonotype has at least ten counts. This chain uses TRBV20-1 with TRBJ2-3; TRBD2 is a possible D gene (5 bases). Germline CDR1 reads DFQATT; CDR2 reads SNEGSKA (reference sequence). This CDR3 has 11 residues. V dropped 8 bases and J dropped 1 base, with 7 bases sitting between them. The CDR3 region has the DNA TGCAGTACCGGGGGCACAGATACGCAGTATTTT. Protein sequence: CSTGGTDTQYF.

The chain is built from TRBV25-1 and TRBJ2-3, with TRBD1 matching 9 bases. Trimming cost V 4 bases and J 0 bases; bases outside gene matches: 8. The germline V gene has CDR1 MGHDK and CDR2 SYGVNS. The CDR3 contains 17 residues. The CDR3 here is CASSGPLGTGSTDTQYF. CDR3 nucleotide sequence: TGTGCCAGCAGTGGACCCCTTGGGACAGGGAGCACAGATACGCAGTATTTT.